These 29 T cell receptor beta chains were sequenced from one sample in a study of blood T cell repertoires in COVID-19. Clones were read by immunoSEQ multiplex PCR, and TCRdb kept only the in-frame ones, dropping some. Of 250,000 to 350,000 clones in the sample, 65% to 85% were seen once. The sequencing input was peripheral blood. The source of these receptors is a person between 65 and 79 years old with COVID-19, enrolled during active disease.

This chain links TRBV2 with TRBJ2-1; 10 nucleotides align to TRBD2. The germline gives CDR1 SNHLY, CDR2 FYNNEI. With 4 bases clipped from V and 7 bases from J, the junction kept 4 bases outside the gene matches. The CDR3 runs to 14 residues. The CDR3 coding sequence is TGTGCCAGCAGTGCTGGACTAGCGGCGAATGAGCAGTTCTTC. This encodes CASSAGLAANEQFF.

This chain uses TRBV19 with TRBJ1-1; D unresolved. The CDR3 is 12 residues long. V was shortened by 8 bases and J by 3 bases, with 10 bases between the two germline ends. Germline loops: CDR1 LNHDA, CDR2 SQIVND (reference sequence). The CDR3 DNA sequence: TGTGCCAGTGTTTCCTATTACACTGAAGCTTTCTTT. It yields the protein CASVSYYTEAFF. Supplemented by reference TRBV19 and TRBJ1-1, the full variable domain reads DGGITQSPKYLFRKEGQNVTLSCEQNLNHDAMYWYRQDPGQGLRLIYYSQIVNDFQKGDIAEGYSVSREKKESFPLTVTSAQKNPTAFYLCASVSYYTEAFFGQGTRLTVV.

This chain links TRBV28 with TRBJ2-7; D not resolved. The CDR3 is made up of 11 amino acids. V lost 3 bases to trimming and J lost 5 bases, with 5 bases between them. From germline, CDR1 is MDHEN and CDR2 SYDVKM. As DNA, the CDR3 is TGTGCCAGCAGTTTTTCTGACGAGCAGTACTTC. Amino acids: CASSFSDEQYF.

The chain uses TRBV11-3 and TRBJ2-5; 10 bases fit TRBD1. Germline V gene sequence: CDR1 SGHNT, CDR2 YENEEA. CDR3 length: 17 residues. V dropped 5 bases and J dropped 4; count of bases not matched to a gene: 13. In DNA form, the CDR3 reads TGTGCCAGCAGCCGGACCGGGACAGGGGTCGCTGGAGAGACCCAGTACTTC. The encoded protein is CASSRTGTGVAGETQYF.

This chain joins TRBV4-1 and TRBJ2-2; 8 bases agree with TRBD1. CDR3 length: 15 amino acids. V shed 4 bases, J shed 4 bases, and the junction held 5 bases outside the gene matches. Germline CDR1 MGHRA, CDR2 YSYEKL. The DNA for the CDR3 is TGCGCCAGCAGCCCAGGGGGCTCGGGCACCGGGGAGCTGTTTTTT. Protein product: CASSPGGSGTGELFF.

The chain carries TRBV5-1 and TRBJ1-5, with a weak D call TRBD1 (6 bases). The V end lost 4 bases, the J end lost 4 bases, and 12 bases lay between the germline ends. Per the germline V gene, CDR1 is SGHRS and CDR2 is YFSETQ. The CDR3 is 14 amino acids. The CDR3 protein is CASSPGTPNQPQHF. CDR3 nucleotide sequence: TGCGCCAGCAGCCCCGGGACACCGAATCAGCCCCAGCATTTT.

This chain connects TRBV19 to TRBJ2-2; TRBD1 matches 7 bases. The ends lost 5 bases at V and 5 bases at J; junction bases unmatched: 17. Germline V gene sequence: CDR1 LNHDA, CDR2 SQIVND (reference sequence). The CDR3 sequence is 18 residues long. The chain's CDR3 is CASSVPTGLGVKTGELFF. DNA for the CDR3: TGTGCCAGTAGTGTCCCGACAGGGTTAGGGGTTAAGACCGGGGAGCTGTTTTTT.

The CDR3 DNA reads TGTGCCATCAGTGCCGGGACTAGCGGGGGGGATGAGCAGTTCTTC. Its translation: CAISAGTSGGDEQFF. This rearrangement joins TRBV10-3 to TRBJ2-1; 16 bases match TRBD2. The CDR3 extends over 15 amino acids. CDR1 ENHRY and CDR2 SYGVKD come from the germline V gene. After removal of 4 bases from V and 8 bases from J, the junction contained 2 bases not matched to a gene.

The gene calls are TRBV7-3 and TRBJ1-6, with TRBD1 as a possible D gene (5 bases). The CDR3 loop spans 15 amino acids. V was shortened by 0 bases and J by 7 bases, with 10 bases between the two germline ends. CDR1 is SGHTA and CDR2 is FQGTGA in the germline V gene. The chain's CDR3 is CASSLTIGGNSPLHF. CDR3 DNA: TGTGCCAGCAGCTTAACTATTGGGGGGAATTCACCCCTCCACTTT.

The CDR3 bases are TGTGCCAGCAGTCCCCGTCTTGAGCAGTTCTTC. It specifies CASSPRLEQFF. V gene TRBV2 combines with J gene TRBJ2-1; the D is unclear. The CDR3 consists of 11 residues. Germline V gene lookup returns CDR1 SNHLY and CDR2 FYNNEI. Trimming cost V 5 bases and J 9 bases, with 8 bases left between them.

This chain connects TRBV19 to TRBJ1-4; D is perhaps TRBD1 (6 bases). V gave up 6 bases and J gave up 7 bases, with 15 bases separating them. The CDR3 covers 14 residues. Germline CDR1 reads LNHDA; CDR2 reads SQIVND (reference sequence). CDR3 DNA sequence: TGTGCCAGTAGGAACAGGGAAAACAGTGAAAAACTGTTTTTT. It translates to CASRNRENSEKLFF.

This clone was recorded only once. The chain carries TRBV2 and TRBJ2-1; a possible D gene is TRBD2 (6 bases). With 7 bases removed from V and 15 bases from J, the gap between germline ends came to 22 bases. This CDR3 region has 13 residues. Germline V gene data show CDR1 as SNHLY and CDR2 as FYNNEI. CDR3 in DNA: TGTGCCAGCACCCAATCGGGGGTAGGGGTGCCGTTCTTC. This codes for CASTQSGVGVPFF.

A single count supports this clone. The chain carries TRBV4-3 and TRBJ2-2; 9 bases fit TRBD2. The trim removed 1 base at V and 6 bases at J, leaving 3 bases unmatched. The CDR3 loop spans 15 amino acids. Germline V gene lookup returns CDR1 LGHNA and CDR2 YSLEER. The CDR3 loop is CASSQALAGPGELFF. CDR3 in DNA: TGCGCCAGCAGCCAAGCCCTAGCGGGACCCGGGGAGCTGTTTTTT.

The genes are TRBV6-5 and TRBJ2-7, with D perhaps matching TRBD1 (6 bases). CDR3 length: 13 residues. V was shortened by 6 bases and J by 3 bases, with 12 bases between the two germline ends. Germline lookup yields CDR1 MNHEY and CDR2 SVGAGI. The DNA of the CDR3 is TGTGCCAGCAGACCCGGACAGCTCTACGAGCAGTACTTC. Translating gives CASRPGQLYEQYF.

This chain connects TRBV5-5 to TRBJ2-1, with 7 bases fitting TRBD1. After removal of 5 bases from V and 7 bases from J, the junction contained 3 bases not matched to a gene. CDR1 SGHKS and CDR2 YYEKEE come from the germline V gene (reference sequence). The CDR3 covers 12 residues. For the CDR3, the DNA is TGTGCCAGCAGGACAGGGCTGAATGAGCAGTTCTTC. Translating it yields CASRTGLNEQFF.

This clone was counted a few times. The CDR3 protein is CAWSPSANEKLFF. For the CDR3, the DNA is TGTGCCTGGAGCCCTTCGGCTAATGAAAAACTGTTTTTT. This chain uses TRBV30 with TRBJ1-4; D is unclear. Germline V gives CDR1 GTSNPN, CDR2 SVGIG (reference sequence). CDR3 length: 13 residues. Trimming shortened V by 3 bases and J by 3 bases, and 8 bases separated the two germline ends.

This chain uses TRBV6-5 with TRBJ1-4; D perhaps matches TRBD1 (5 bases). V was pared by 4 bases and J by 4 bases, with 7 bases between. There are 13 residues in the CDR3. Germline loops: CDR1 MNHEY, CDR2 SVGAGI. CDR3 amino acids: CASSWTRNEKLFF. CDR3 DNA sequence: TGTGCCAGCAGTTGGACACGTAATGAAAAACTGTTTTTT.

This clone was counted only a few times. CDR3: CASSHNERGIYGYTF. The DNA for the CDR3 is TGTGCCAGCAGCCACAACGAAAGGGGCATCTATGGCTACACCTTC. V is TRBV5-5 and J is TRBJ1-2, with a possible D match to TRBD1 (5 bases). CDR3 length: 15 residues. V shed 4 bases and J shed 4 bases, with 17 bases lying between them. Germline V gene sequence: CDR1 SGHKS, CDR2 YYEKEE (reference sequence).

The CDR3 nucleotides read TGTGCCAGCAGCTTACTCCAAGCCAACGAGCAGTACTTC. The encoded protein is CASSLLQANEQYF. This chain joins TRBV7-2 and TRBJ2-7; no clear D. Trimming took off 2 bases at V and 5 bases at J, with 10 bases between the two ends. Per germline, CDR1 SGHTA and CDR2 FQGNSA. This CDR3 region has 13 residues.

The J gene is TRBJ2-1, the V gene TRBV6-5, with 14 bases lining up with TRBD2. CDR1 MNHEY and CDR2 SVGAGI come from the germline V gene. Unmatched junction bases numbered 6, after V lost 5 bases and J lost 15 bases. This CDR3 spans 13 amino acids. The CDR3 loop is CASSMGLAGARFF. The CDR3, as DNA: TGTGCCAGCAGTATGGGACTAGCGGGAGCTCGGTTCTTC.

The chain couples TRBV6-5 to TRBJ1-5; TRBD1 agrees at 9 bases. Germline V lookup: CDR1 MNHEY, CDR2 SVGAGI. The CDR3 sequence is 13 residues long. Germline trimming cut 4 bases from V and 7 bases from J; bases unmatched to any gene: 2. The CDR3 region has the DNA TGTGCCAGCAGTTGGGACAGGGACCAGCCCCAGCATTTT. Its protein product is CASSWDRDQPQHF.

Details on this clone: The junction does not match germline at one end; this may be a read error. The V call is TRBV5-1, the J call TRBJ2-1, with 9 bases lining up with TRBD2. Germline CDR1 reads SGHRS; CDR2 reads YFSETQ. The CDR3 sequence is 16 residues long. DNA for the CDR3: TGCGCCAGCAGCTTGGCCGTGGTAGCGGGAGACAAGGAGCAGTTCTTC. It encodes CASSLAVVAGDKEQFF.

The chain combines TRBV28 with TRBJ2-5; 11 nucleotides agree with TRBD1. The CDR3 consists of 13 residues. V lost 6 bases to trimming and J lost 9 bases; unmatched junction nucleotides: 6. The germline CDR1 and CDR2 sequences are MDHEN and SYDVKM. The CDR3: CASSSGTGGPQYF. In nucleotides, the CDR3 is TGTGCCAGCAGCTCCGGGACAGGGGGTCCCCAGTACTTC. Full variable domain (remainder filled in from reference TRBV28 and TRBJ2-5): DVKVTQSSRYLVKRTGEKVFLECVQDMDHENMFWYRQDPGLGLRLIYFSYDVKMKEKGDIPEGYSVSREKKERFSLILESASTNQTSMYLCASSSGTGGPQYFGPGTRLLVL.

This chain links TRBV28 with TRBJ1-6; TRBD1 aligns across 9 bases. CDR1 and CDR2 (germline): MDHEN, SYDVKM. The CDR3 length is 14 residues. V shed 6 bases and J 7 bases; nucleotides not matched to a gene: 4. CDR3 nucleotide sequence: TGTGCCAGCAGACAAGGGACAGGGAATTCACCCCTCCACTTT. Amino acids: CASRQGTGNSPLHF.

The chain employs TRBV4-1 and TRBJ1-2, with D tentatively TRBD1 (6 bases). Trimming took off 0 bases at V and 0 bases at J, with 11 bases between the two ends. The CDR3 runs 16 residues. CDR1 and CDR2 from the germline V gene are MGHRA and YSYEKL. CDR3 protein: CASSQDETGANYGYTF. The CDR3 DNA reads as TGCGCCAGCAGCCAAGATGAGACAGGCGCTAACTATGGCTACACCTTC.

V gene TRBV5-1 combines with J gene TRBJ1-1; D ambiguous. Germline CDR1 reads SGHRS; CDR2 reads YFSETQ. This CDR3 is 14 amino acids long. The V and J ends lost 2 bases and 1 base respectively, with 9 bases between them. CDR3 nucleotides: TGCGCCAGCAGCTTAATACAGTCGAACACTGAAGCTTTCTTT. This encodes CASSLIQSNTEAFF.

The chain joins TRBV3-1 (or the pseudogene TRBV3-2) to TRBJ2-3; 10 nucleotides line up with TRBD2. There are 18 residues in the CDR3. Germline values: CDR1 LGHDT, CDR2 YNNKEL (reference sequence). V was clipped by 3 bases and J by 2 bases; unmatched bases: 11. The CDR3 nucleotides are TGTGCCAGCAGCCAGGCACTCGGACTAGCGGTATCCACAGATACGCAGTATTTT. Translation: CASSQALGLAVSTDTQYF.

This chain links TRBV6-6 with TRBJ1-5; 7 bases map to TRBD1. The CDR3 runs to 14 residues. Germline lookup yields CDR1 MNHNY and CDR2 SVGAGI (reference sequence). J was trimmed by 6 bases and V by 3 bases; bases with no gene match: 5. CDR3 region: CASSYRQGGQPQHF. The CDR3 nucleotides are TGTGCCAGCAGTTATAGACAGGGCGGTCAGCCCCAGCATTTT.

The rearrangement uses TRBV6-6 and TRBJ1-6; 11 nucleotides align to TRBD1. Losses at the gene ends were 5 bases for V and 8 bases for J; bases not matched to a gene: 11. In germline, CDR1 is MNHNY, CDR2 SVGAGI (reference sequence). The CDR3 extends over 17 amino acids. The CDR3 DNA reads TGTGCCAGCAGTCCCAAACCCGGGACAGGGGGTCATTCACCCCTCCACTTT. Amino acid sequence: CASSPKPGTGGHSPLHF.